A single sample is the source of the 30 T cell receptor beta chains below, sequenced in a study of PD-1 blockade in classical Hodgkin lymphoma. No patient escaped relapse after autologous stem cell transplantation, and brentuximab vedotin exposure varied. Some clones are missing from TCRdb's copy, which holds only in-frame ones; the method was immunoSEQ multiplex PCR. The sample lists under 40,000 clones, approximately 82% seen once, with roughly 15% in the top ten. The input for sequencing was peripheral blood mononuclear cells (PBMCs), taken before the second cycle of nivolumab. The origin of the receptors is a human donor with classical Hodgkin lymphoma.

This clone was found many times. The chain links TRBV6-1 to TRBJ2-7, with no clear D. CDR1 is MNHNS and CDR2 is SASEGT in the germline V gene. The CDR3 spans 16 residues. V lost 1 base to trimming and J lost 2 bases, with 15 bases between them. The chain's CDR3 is CASSEGYGPSTYEQYF. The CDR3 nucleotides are TGTGCCAGCAGTGAAGGGTATGGGCCCTCGACCTACGAGCAGTACTTC.

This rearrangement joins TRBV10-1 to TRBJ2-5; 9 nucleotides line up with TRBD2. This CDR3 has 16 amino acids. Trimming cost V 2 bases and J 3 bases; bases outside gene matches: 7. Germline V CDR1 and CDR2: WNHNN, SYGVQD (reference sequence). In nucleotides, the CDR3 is TGCGCCAGCAGTGAGACGCTTGCGGGGGGGAAAGAGACCCAGTACTTC. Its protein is CASSETLAGGKETQYF.

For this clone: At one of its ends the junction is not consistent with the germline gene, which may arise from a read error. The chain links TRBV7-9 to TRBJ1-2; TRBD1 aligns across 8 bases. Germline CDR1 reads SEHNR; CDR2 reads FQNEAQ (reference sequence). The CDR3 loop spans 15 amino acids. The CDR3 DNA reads TGCGCCAGCAGCCCTCGGACAGGGCACCAGGCTGGCTACACCTTC. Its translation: CASSPRTGHQAGYTF.

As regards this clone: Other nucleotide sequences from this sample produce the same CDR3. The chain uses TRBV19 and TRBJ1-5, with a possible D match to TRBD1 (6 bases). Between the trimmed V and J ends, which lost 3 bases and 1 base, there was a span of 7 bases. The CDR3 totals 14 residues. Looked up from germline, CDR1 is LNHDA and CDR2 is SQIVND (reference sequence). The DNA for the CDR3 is TGTGCCAGTAGTATTACAGGGAGCAATCAGCCCCAGCATTTT. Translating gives CASSITGSNQPQHF.

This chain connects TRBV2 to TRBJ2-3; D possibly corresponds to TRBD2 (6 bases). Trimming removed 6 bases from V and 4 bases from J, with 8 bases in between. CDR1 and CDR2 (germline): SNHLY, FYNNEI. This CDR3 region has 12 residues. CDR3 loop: CASRGGPDTQYF. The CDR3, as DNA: TGTGCCAGCAGGGGGGGACCAGATACGCAGTATTTT.

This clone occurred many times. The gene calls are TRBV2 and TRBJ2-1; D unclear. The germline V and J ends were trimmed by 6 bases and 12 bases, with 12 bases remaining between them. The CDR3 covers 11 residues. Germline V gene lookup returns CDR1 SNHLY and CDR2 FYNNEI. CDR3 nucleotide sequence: TGTGCCAGCAGCCTCTCGCAGTGGCAGTTCTTC. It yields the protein CASSLSQWQFF.

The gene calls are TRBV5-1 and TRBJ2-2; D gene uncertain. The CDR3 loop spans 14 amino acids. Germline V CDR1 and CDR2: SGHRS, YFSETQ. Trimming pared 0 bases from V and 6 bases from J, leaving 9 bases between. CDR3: CASSLGALAGELFF. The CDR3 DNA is TGCGCCAGCAGCTTGGGAGCGTTGGCCGGGGAGCTGTTTTTT.

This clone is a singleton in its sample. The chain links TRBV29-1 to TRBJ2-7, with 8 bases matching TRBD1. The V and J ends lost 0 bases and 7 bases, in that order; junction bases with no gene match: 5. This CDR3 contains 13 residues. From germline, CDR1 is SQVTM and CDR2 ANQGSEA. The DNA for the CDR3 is TGCAGCGTTGAAGAGGCAGGGGGCAGTGAGCAGTACTTC. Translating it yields CSVEEAGGSEQYF.

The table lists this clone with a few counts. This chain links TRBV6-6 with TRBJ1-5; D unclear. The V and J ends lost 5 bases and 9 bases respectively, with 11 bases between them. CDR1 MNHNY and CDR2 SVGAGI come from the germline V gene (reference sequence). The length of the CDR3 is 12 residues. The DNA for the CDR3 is TGTGCCAGCAGTAGAGGAGAGGGGCCCCAGCATTTT. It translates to CASSRGEGPQHF.

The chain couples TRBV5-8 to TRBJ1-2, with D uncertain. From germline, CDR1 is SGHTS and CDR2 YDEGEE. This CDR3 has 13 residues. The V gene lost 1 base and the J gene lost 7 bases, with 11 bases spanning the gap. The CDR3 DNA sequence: TGTGCCAGCAGCTTGACCCCAATGGGTGGCTACACCTTC. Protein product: CASSLTPMGGYTF.

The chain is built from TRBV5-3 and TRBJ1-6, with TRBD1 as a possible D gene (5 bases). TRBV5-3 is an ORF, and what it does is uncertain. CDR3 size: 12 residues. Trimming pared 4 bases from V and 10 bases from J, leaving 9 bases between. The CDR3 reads CARSLRASPLHF. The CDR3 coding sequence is TGTGCCAGAAGCCTCAGGGCCTCACCCCTCCACTTT.

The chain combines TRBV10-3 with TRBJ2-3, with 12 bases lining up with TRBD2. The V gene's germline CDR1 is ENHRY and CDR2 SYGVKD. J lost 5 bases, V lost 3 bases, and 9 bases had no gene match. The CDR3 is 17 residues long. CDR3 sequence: CAISDFLAGGQGDTQYF. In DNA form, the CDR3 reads TGTGCCATCAGTGATTTCCTAGCGGGGGGGCAGGGAGATACGCAGTATTTT.

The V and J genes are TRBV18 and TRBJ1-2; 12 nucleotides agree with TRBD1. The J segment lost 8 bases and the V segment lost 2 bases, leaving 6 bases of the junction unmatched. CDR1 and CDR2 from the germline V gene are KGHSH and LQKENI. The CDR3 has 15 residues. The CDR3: CASSPAGTGGRGYTF. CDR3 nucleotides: TGTGCCAGCTCACCAGCCGGGACAGGGGGCCGAGGCTACACCTTC.

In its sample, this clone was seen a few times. Here the CDR3 DNA reads TGTGCCAGCAGCCCCACCCGACAGGGAGGGGGCTATGGCTACACCTTC. It encodes CASSPTRQGGGYGYTF. The gene calls are TRBV27 and TRBJ1-2, with 7 bases lining up with TRBD1. Germline-derived CDR1 and CDR2 are MNHEY and SMNVEV (reference sequence). The CDR3 spans 16 residues. V gave up 6 bases and J gave up 4 bases; unmatched junction bases: 14.

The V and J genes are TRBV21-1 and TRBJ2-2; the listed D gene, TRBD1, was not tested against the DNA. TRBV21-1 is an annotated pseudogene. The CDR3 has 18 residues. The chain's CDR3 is CASSKITHHISNTGELFF. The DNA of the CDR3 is TGTGCCAGCAGCAAAATCACACACCATATTTCGAACACCGGGGAGCTGTTTTTT.

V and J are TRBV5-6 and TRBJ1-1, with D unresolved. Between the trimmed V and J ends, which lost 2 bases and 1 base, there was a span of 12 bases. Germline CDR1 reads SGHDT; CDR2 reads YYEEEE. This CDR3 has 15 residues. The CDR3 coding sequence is TGTGCCAGCAGCTTCTTGTCCCGGCAGAACACTGAAGCTTTCTTT. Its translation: CASSFLSRQNTEAFF.

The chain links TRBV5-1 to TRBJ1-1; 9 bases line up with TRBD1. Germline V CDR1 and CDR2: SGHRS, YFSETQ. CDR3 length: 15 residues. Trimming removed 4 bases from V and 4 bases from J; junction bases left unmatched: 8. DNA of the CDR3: TGCGCCAGCAGCGCGACAGGGGGAAGGGGCACTGAAGCTTTCTTT. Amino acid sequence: CASSATGGRGTEAFF.

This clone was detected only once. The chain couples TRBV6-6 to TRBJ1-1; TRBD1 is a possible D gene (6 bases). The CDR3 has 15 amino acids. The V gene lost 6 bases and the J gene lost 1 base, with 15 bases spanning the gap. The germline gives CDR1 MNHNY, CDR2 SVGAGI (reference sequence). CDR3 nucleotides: TGTGCCAGCAGATTTTCCCAGGACAGGAACACTGAAGCTTTCTTT. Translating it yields CASRFSQDRNTEAFF.

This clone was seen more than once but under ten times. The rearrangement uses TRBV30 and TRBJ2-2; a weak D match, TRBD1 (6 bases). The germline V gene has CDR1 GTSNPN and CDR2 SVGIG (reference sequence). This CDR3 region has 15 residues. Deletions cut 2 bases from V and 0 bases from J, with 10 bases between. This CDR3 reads CAWSKGHPNTGELFF. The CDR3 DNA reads TGTGCCTGGAGTAAGGGACACCCGAACACCGGGGAGCTGTTTTTT.

Written as DNA, the CDR3 is TGTGCCAGCTCACCAGGGACCCTCTCCTACGAGCAGTACTTC. Translation: CASSPGTLSYEQYF. The chain employs TRBV18 and TRBJ2-7; perhaps D is TRBD1 or TRBD2 (5 bases each). Germline V gene lookup returns CDR1 KGHSH and CDR2 LQKENI. V lost 2 bases to trimming and J lost 0 bases, with 8 bases between them. CDR3 size: 14 residues.

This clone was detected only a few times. The CDR3 DNA follows: TGTGCCAGCAGTTACTCCCAAGAGACTGAAGCTTTCTTT. Its protein product is CASSYSQETEAFF. The rearrangement joins TRBV6-5 to TRBJ1-1; D call uncertain. The CDR3 extends over 13 amino acids. Trimming removed 0 bases at V and 5 bases at J, with 7 bases between. The germline gives CDR1 MNHEY, CDR2 SVGAGI.

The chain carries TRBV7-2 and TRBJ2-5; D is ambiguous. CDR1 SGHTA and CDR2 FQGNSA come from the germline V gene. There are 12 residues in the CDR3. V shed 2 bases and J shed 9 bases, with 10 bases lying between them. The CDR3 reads CASSLSRAAQYF. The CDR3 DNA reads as TGTGCCAGCAGCTTAAGTCGGGCGGCCCAGTACTTC.

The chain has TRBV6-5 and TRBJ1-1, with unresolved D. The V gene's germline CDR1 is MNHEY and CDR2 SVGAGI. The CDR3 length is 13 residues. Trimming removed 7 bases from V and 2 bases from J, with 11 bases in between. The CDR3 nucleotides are TGTGCCAGCAAACGGGCCAGCAACACTGAAGCTTTCTTT. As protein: CASKRASNTEAFF.

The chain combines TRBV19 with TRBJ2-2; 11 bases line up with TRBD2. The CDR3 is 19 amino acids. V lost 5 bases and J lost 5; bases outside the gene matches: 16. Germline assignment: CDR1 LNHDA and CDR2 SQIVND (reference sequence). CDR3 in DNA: TGTGCCAGTAGTTCCTCTAGCGGGGGGTCAGGTTTGGATACCGGGGAGCTGTTTTTT. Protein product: CASSSSSGGSGLDTGELFF. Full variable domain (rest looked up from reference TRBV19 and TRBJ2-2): DGGITQSPKYLFRKEGQNVTLSCEQNLNHDAMYWYRQDPGQGLRLIYYSQIVNDFQKGDIAEGYSVSREKKESFPLTVTSAQKNPTAFYLCASSSSSGGSGLDTGELFFGEGSRLTVL.

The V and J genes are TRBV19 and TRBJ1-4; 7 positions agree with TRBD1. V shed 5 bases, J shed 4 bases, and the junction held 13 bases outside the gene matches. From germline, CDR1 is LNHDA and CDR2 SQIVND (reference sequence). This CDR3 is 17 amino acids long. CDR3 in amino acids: CASSEQGPGEYNEKLFF. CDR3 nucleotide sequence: TGTGCCAGTAGTGAACAGGGGCCGGGAGAGTATAATGAAAAACTGTTTTTT.

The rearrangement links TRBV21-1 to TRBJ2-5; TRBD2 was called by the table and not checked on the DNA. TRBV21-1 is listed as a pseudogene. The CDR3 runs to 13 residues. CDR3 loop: CASSSLAEETQYF. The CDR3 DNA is TGTGCCAGCAGCAGTCTAGCGGAGGAGACCCAGTACTTC.

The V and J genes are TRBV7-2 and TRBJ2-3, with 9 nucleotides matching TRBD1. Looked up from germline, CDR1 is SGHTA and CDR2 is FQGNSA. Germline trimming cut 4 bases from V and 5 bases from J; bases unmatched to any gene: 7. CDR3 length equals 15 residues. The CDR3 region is CASSWDRALGDTQYF. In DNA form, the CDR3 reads TGTGCCAGCAGCTGGGACAGGGCGCTTGGAGATACGCAGTATTTT.

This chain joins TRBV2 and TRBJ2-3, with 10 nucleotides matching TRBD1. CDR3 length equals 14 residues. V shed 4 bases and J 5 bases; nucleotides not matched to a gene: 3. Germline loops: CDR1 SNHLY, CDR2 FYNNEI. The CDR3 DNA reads TGTGCCAGCAGTGCGGACAGGGGGGAAGATACGCAGTATTTT. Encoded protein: CASSADRGEDTQYF.

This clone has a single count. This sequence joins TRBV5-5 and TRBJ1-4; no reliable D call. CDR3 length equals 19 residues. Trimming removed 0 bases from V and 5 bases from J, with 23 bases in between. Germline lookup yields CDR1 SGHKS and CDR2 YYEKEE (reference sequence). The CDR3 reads CASSLDSQVTQRQNEKLFF. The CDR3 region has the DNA TGTGCCAGCAGCTTGGATTCGCAGGTCACCCAACGGCAGAATGAAAAACTGTTTTTT.

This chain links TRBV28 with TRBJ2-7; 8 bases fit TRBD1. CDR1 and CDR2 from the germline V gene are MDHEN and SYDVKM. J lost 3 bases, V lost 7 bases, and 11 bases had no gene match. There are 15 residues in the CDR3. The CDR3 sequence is CASTLDRGLGYEQYF. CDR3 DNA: TGTGCCAGCACCCTAGACAGGGGACTGGGCTACGAGCAGTACTTC.